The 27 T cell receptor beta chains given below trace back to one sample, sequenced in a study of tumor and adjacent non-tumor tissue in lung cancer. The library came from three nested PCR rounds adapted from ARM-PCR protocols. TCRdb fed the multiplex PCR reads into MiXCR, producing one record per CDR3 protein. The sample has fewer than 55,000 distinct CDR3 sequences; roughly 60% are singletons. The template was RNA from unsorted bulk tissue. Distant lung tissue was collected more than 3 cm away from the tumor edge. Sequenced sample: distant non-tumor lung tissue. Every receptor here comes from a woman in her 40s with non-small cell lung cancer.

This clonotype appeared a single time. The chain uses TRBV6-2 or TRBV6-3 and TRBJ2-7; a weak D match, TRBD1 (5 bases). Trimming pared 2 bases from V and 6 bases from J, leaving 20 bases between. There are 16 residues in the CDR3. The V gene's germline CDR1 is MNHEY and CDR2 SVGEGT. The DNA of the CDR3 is TGTGCCAGCAGTTACCCGTCAGGGTTTACGAATGGCGAGCAGTACTTC. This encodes CASSYPSGFTNGEQYF.

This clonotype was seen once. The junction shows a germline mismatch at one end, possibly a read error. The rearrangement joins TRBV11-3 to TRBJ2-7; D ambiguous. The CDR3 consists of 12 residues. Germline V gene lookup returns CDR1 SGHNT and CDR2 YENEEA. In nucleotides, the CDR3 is TGTGCTAGCAGCTTAGAAAATGGCGAGCAGTACTTC. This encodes CASSLENGEQYF.

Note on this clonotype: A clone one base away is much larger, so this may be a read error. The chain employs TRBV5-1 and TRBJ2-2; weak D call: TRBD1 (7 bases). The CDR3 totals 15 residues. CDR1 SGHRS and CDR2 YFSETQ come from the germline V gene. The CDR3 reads CASSWGDSSTGKLFF. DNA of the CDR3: TGCGCCAGCAGCTGGGGGGACAGCTCCACCGGGAAGCTGTTTTTT.

CDR3 sequence (DNA): TGTGCCAGCAGGCAGGACAGGAACACTGAAGCTTTCTTT. It is translated as CASRQDRNTEAFF. The chain employs TRBV6-6 and TRBJ1-1; TRBD1 might be the D (6 bases). The CDR3 totals 13 residues. Trimming pared 6 bases from V and 1 base from J, leaving 9 bases between. Per the germline V gene, CDR1 is MNHNY and CDR2 is SVGAGI (reference sequence).

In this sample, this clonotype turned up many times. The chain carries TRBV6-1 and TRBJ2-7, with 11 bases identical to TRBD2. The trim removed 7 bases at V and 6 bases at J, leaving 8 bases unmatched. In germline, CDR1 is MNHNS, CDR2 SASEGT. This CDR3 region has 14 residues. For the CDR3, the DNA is TGTGCCAGCACCGCTAGCGGGGGGCCCCTCGAGCAGTACTTC. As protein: CASTASGGPLEQYF.

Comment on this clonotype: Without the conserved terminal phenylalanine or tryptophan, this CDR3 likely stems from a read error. CDR3 coding DNA: TGTGCCAGCAGCTTTCATGAGGGGGCGGGGGCTTTCTGT. Protein: CASSFHEGAGAFC. The V call is TRBV11-2, the J call TRBJ1-1, with 7 bases fitting TRBD1. Germline values: CDR1 SGHAT, CDR2 FQNNGV. V was pared by 3 bases and J by 11 bases, with 9 bases of the junction left unmatched. CDR3 length: 13 residues.

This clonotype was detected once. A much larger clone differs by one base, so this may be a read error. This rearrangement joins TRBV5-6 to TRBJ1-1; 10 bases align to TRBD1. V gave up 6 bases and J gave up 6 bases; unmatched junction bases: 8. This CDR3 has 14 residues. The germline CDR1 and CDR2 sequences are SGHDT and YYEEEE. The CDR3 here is CASNLGTGDPEAFF. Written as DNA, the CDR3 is TGTGCCAGCAACCTCGGGACAGGGGACCCTGAAGCTTTCTTT.

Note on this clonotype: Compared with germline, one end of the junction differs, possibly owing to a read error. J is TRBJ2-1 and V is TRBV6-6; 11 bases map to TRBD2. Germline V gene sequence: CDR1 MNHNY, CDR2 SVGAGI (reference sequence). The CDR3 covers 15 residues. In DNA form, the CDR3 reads TGTGCCAGCAGTATCGGGACTAGCGGTTACAATAAGCATTTCTTC. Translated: CASSIGTSGYNKHFF.

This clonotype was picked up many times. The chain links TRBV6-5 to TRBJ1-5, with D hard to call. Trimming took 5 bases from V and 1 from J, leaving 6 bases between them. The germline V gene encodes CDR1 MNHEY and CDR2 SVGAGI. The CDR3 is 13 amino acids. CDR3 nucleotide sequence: TGTGCCAGCAGTGCAGGAAGCAATCAGCCCCAGCATTTT. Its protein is CASSAGSNQPQHF.

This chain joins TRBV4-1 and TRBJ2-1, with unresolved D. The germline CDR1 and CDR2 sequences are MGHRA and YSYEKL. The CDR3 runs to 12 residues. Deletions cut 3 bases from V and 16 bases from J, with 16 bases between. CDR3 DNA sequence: TGCGCCAGCAGCCAGAGAGGCCGCCCGCAATTCTTC. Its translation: CASSQRGRPQFF.

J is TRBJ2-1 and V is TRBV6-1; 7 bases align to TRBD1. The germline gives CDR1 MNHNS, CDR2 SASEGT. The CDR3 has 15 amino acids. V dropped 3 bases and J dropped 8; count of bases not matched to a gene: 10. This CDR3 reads CASSEGEGALYEQFF. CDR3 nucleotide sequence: TGTGCCAGCAGTGAGGGCGAGGGGGCTCTATATGAGCAGTTCTTC.

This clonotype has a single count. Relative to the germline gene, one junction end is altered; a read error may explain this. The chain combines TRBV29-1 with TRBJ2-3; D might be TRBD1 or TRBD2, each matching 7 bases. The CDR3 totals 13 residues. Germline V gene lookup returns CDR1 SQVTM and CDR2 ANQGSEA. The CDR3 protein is CSIQGGVTDTQYF. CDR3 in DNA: TGCAGCATTCAGGGGGGGGTCACAGATACGCAATATTTT.

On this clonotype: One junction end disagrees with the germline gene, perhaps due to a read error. The DNA of the CDR3 is TGTGCCACCAGTTGCCTGCGGGCTCGAGATGAGCAGTTCTTC. This sequence encodes CATSCLRARDEQFF. The genes are TRBV6-6 and TRBJ2-1; D is possibly TRBD2 (5 bases). Germline lookup yields CDR1 MNHNY and CDR2 SVGAGI (reference sequence). The CDR3 has 14 amino acids.

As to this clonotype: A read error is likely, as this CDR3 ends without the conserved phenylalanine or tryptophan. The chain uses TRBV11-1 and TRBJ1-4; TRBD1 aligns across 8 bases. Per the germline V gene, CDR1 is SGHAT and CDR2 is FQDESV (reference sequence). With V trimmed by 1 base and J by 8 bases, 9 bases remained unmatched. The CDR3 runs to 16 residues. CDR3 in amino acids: CASSLDYGTGTEKLFS. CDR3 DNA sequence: TGTGCCAGCAGCTTAGACTACGGGACAGGAACCGAAAAACTGTTTTCC.

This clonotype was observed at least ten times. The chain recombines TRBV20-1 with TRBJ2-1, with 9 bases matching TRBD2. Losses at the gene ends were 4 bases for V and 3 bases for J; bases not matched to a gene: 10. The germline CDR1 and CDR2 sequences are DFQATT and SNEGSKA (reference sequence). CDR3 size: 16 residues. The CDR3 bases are TGCAGTGCTAACACTTTGAGCGGGGGGAACTACAATGAGCAGTTCTTC. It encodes CSANTLSGGNYNEQFF.

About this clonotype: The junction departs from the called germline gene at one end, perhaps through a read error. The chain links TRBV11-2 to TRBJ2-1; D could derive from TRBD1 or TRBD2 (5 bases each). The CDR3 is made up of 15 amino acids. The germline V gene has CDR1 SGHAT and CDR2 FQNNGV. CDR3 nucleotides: TGTGCCAGGAGCTTGAGGGGTTTGAAGTACAATGGGCAGTTCTTC. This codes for CARSLRGLKYNGQFF.

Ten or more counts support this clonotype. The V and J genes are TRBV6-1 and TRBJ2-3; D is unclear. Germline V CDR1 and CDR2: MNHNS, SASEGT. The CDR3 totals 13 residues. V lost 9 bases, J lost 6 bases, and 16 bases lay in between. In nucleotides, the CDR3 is TGTGCCAGGGAAGGGTCGCCTGTGGATACGCAGTATTTT. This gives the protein CAREGSPVDTQYF.

The CDR3 DNA follows: TGTGCCAGCAGCTTTGACTTCTCGTACGAGCAGTACTTC. Translating gives CASSFDFSYEQYF. The chain has TRBV7-9 and TRBJ2-7; D is unresolved. Germline CDR1 is SEHNR and CDR2 is FQNEAQ (reference sequence). Trimming cost V 3 bases and J 4 bases, with 10 bases left between them. The CDR3 length is 13 residues.

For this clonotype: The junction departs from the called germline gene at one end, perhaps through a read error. The CDR3 spells CANSLGGAKAFF. DNA of the CDR3: TGTGCCAACAGCTTAGGGGGGGCAAAAGCTTTCTTT. This sequence joins TRBV7-9 and TRBJ1-1, with D possibly being TRBD1 (6 bases). CDR1 and CDR2 (germline): SEHNR, FQNEAQ (reference sequence). The CDR3 spans 12 residues.

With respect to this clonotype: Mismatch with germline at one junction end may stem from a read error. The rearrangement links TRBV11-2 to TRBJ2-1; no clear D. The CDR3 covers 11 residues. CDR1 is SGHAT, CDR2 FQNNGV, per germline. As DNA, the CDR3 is TGTGCCAGCAGTTTAGTATGTGAGCAGTTCTTC. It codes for CASSLVCEQFF.

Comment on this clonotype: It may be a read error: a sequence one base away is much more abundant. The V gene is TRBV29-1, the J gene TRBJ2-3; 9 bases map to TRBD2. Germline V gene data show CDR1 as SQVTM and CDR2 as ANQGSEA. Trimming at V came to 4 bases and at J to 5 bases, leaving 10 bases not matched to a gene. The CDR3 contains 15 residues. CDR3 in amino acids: CSVATREGQVDTQYF. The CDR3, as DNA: TGCAGCGTTGCTACGCGGGAGGGCCAAGTAGATACGCAGTATTTT.

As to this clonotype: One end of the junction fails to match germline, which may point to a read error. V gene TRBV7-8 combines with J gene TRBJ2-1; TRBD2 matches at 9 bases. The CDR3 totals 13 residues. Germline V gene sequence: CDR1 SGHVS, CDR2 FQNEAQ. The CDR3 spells CACSDQGLATRDF. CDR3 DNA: TGTGCCTGCAGCGACCAGGGACTAGCTACTCGTGACTTC.

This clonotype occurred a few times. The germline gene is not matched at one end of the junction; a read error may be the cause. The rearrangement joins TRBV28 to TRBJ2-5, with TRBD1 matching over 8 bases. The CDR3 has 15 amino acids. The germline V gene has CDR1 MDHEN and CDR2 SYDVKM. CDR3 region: CTSSLLGTGQETQYF. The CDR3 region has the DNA TGTACCAGCAGTTTACTCGGGACAGGCCAAGAGACCCAGTACTTC.

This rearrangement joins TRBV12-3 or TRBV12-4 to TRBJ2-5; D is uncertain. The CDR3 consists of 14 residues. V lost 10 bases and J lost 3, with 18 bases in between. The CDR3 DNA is TGTGCCAATAGTTTAGCCAACAAGGAAGAGACCCAGTACTTC. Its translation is CANSLANKEETQYF.

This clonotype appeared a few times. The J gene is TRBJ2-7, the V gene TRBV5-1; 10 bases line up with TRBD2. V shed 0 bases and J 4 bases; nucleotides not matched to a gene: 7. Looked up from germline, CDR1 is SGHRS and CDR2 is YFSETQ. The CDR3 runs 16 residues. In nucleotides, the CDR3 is TGCGCCAGCAGCTTGGACGTCACTAGCGGGGTTTACGAGCAGTACTTC. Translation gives CASSLDVTSGVYEQYF.

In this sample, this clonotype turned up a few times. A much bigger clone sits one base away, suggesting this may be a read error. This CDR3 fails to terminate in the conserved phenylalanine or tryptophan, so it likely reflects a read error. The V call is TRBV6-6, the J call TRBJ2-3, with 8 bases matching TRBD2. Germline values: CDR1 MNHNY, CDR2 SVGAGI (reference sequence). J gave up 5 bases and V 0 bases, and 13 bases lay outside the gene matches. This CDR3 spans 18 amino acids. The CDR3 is CASSYSIAGGSSLDTQYL. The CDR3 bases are TGTGCCAGCAGTTACTCGATTGCGGGGGGTAGCTCGCTAGATACGCAGTATCTT.

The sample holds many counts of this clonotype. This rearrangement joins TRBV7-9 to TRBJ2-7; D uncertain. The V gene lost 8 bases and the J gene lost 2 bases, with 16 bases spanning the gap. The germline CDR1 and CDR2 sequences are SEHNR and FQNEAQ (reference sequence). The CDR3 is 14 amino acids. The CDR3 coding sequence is TGTGCCAGCCGGCCGGGCCCCTCAGCCTACGAGCAGTACTTC. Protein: CASRPGPSAYEQYF. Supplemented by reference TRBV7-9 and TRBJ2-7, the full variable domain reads DTGVSQNPRHKITKRGQNVTFRCDPISEHNRLYWYRQTLGQGPEFLTYFQNEAQLEKSRLLSDRFSAERPKGSFSTLEIQRTEQGDSAMYLCASRPGPSAYEQYFGPGTRLTVT.